This record concerns one T cell receptor (beta chain) sequence. The target antigen is unknown. A much larger clone differs from this one at a single base, so this may be a read error. Each CDR3 protein gets one entry after TCRdb re-called the 5' RACE reads with MiXCR. Among 150,000 to 200,000 distinct CDR3 sequences, roughly 13% were seen once, and the ten largest hold 9.5% to 12%. The data belong to a study of CD8 T cells in ankylosing spondylitis. General observations from the study: CD8+ by phenotype, disease-linked clones were relatively rare in peripheral blood. A number of the motif variants had already been described in reactive arthritis synovial fluid and blood. Within ankylosing spondylitis blood, a TCR beta motif made up of under 10 highly homologous variants appeared to be characteristic. The authors reported significant enrichment of disease-linked clones in matched ankylosing spondylitis synovial fluid.

This CDR3 comprises 21 residues. Germline loops: CDR1 LGHDT, CDR2 YNNKEL (reference sequence). Trimming took 3 bases from V and 0 from J; bases not matched to a gene: 22. The rearrangement joins TRBV3-1 to TRBJ2-7; 8 bases align to TRBD2. The sequence derives from a female donor with ankylosing spondylitis or in good health (not recorded which). The sequenced sample consisted of blood, either unsorted or a sorted T cell fraction (not recorded which). The CDR3 sequence is CASSHSPGLVTLRENSYEQYF. The CDR3 bases are TGTGCCAGCAGCCATTCACCGGGACTAGTGACTCTAAGGGAGAACTCCTACGAGCAGTACTTC.